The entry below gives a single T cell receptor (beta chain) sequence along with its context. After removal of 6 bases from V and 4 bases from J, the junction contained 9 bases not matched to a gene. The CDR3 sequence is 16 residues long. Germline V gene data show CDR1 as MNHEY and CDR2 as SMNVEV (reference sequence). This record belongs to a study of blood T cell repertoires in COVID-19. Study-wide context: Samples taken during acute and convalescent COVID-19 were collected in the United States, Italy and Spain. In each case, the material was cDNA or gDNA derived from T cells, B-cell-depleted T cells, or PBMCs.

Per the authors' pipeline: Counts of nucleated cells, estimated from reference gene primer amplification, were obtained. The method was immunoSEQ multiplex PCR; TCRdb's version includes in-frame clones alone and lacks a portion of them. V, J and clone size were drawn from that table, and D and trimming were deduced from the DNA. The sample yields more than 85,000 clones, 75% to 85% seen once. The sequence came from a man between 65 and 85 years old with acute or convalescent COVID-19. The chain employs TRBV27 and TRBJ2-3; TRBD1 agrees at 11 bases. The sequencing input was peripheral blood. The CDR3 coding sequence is TGTGCCAGCAGGAGAAGCGGGACAGGGGGTCCAGATACGCAGTATTTT. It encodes CASRRSGTGGPDTQYF.